A selection of T cell receptor beta chains follows, all from one sample in a study of long-term antiretroviral therapy in people with HIV. Generated by immunoSEQ multiplex PCR, the TCRdb table keeps only in-frame clones and is missing some. The sample lists about 22,000 clones, over 75% seen once, with less than 8.5% in the top ten. The sequencing here drew on unsorted PBMCs, taken 1.8 years before starting antiretroviral therapy. These receptors all come from a woman aged 25 to 39 with HIV. CDR3s leave out the opening cysteine and the closing phenylalanine or tryptophan.

v_gene | CDR3aa
TRBV5-1 | ASSLTWTGGGYT
TRBV5-6 | ASSLGPMGFKTQY
TRBV11-2 | ASSQEGRGNTIY
TRBV19 | ASSIPRFGEKLF
TRBV6-1 | ASSGWGSSSGGGRNGYT
TRBV5-1 | ASSFSLNTEAF
TRBV5-5 | ASSFSGANTEAF
TRBV7-2 | ASSLIPAGGLGEQY
TRBV2 | ASSEALSLGNEQF
TRBV6-1 | ASKLGGVEETQY